This T cell receptor beta chain emerged from a study of CD8+ T cells in alopecia areata. In each case, RNA was isolated and then reverse transcribed into cDNA as the sequencing template. The assay was immunoSEQ multiplex PCR, and TCRdb's table has in-frame clones only and misses some. The profile shows fewer than 150,000 clones, 58% of them singletons. The ends lost 5 bases at V and 3 bases at J; junction bases unmatched: 6. Germline CDR1 reads SGHTA; CDR2 reads FQGNSA. The CDR3 runs to 15 residues. Sequences were derived from CD4+ T cells sorted from blood, sampled at week 0. The source of this sequence is a human donor with alopecia areata. V gene TRBV7-2 combines with J gene TRBJ2-1; 8 bases line up with TRBD2. The CDR3 sequence is CASSSSGGFYNEQFF. Here the CDR3 DNA reads TGTGCCAGCAGCAGCAGCGGGGGCTTCTACAATGAGCAGTTCTTC.